This note documents a single T cell receptor (beta chain) sequence. PCR was performed using 60 Vbeta and 13 Jbeta primers. The repertoire was sequenced with immunoSEQ multiplex PCR; TCRdb's copy has only in-frame clones and lacks some. The table shows around 150,000 clones, with 82% occurring only once. The sample is drawn from a study of cytomegalovirus exposure and HLA in healthy donors. The receptor's source is a girl aged 2 to 9 in good health and CMV-seropositive. Sequences were obtained from PBMCs.

The CDR3 reads CAFQGGVLSPLHF. CDR3 sequence (DNA): TGTGCCTTCCAGGGAGGGGTCCTGTCACCCCTCCACTTT. The chain combines TRBV30 with TRBJ1-6; tentative D call: TRBD1 (5 bases). Germline-derived CDR1 and CDR2 are GTSNPN and SVGIG (reference sequence). The CDR3 totals 13 residues. Trimming shortened V by 7 bases and J by 10 bases, and 17 bases separated the two germline ends.